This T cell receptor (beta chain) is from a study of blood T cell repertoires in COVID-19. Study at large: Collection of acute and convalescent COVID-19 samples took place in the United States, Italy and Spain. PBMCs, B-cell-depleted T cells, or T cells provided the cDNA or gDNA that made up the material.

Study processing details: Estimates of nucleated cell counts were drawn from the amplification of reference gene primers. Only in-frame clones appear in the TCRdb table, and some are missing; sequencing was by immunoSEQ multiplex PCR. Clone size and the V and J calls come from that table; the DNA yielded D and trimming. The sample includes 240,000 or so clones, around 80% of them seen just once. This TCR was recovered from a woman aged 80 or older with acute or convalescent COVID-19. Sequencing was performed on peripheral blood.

The CDR3, as DNA: TGCGCCAGCAGCTTGGAACAGGGAGGCTACACCTTC. As protein: CASSLEQGGYTF. V gene TRBV5-1 combines with J gene TRBJ1-2; D is perhaps TRBD1 (6 bases). Trimming cost V 0 bases and J 8 bases, with 8 bases left between them. The CDR3 contains 12 residues. The germline V gene has CDR1 SGHRS and CDR2 YFSETQ.